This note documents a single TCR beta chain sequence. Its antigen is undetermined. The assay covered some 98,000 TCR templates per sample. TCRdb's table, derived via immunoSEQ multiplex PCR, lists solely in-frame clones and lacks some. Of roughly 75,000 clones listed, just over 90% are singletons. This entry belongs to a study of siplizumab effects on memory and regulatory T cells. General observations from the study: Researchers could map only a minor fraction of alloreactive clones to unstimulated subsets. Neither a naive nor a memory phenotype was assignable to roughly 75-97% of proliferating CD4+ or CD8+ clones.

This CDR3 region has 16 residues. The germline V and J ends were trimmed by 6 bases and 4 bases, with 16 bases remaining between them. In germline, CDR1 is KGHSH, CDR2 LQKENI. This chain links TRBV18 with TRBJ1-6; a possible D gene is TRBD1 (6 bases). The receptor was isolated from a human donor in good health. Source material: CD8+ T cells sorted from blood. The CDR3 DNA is TGTGCCAGCTCCCCATCAGGGACACTTTATAATTCACCCCTCCACTTT. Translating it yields CASSPSGTLYNSPLHF.